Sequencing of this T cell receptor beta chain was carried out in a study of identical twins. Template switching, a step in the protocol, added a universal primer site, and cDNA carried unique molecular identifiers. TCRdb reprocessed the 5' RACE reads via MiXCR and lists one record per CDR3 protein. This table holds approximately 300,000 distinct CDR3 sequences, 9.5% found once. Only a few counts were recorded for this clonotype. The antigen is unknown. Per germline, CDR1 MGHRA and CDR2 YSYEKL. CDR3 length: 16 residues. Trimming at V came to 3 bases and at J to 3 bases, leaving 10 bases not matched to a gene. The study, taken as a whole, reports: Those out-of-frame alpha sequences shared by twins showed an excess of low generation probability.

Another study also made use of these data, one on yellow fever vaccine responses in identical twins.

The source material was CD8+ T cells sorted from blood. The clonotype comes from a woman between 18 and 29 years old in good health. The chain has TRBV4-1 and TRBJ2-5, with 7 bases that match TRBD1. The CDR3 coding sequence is TGCGCCAGCAGCCATTACGCTGGGACAGTTGAAGAGACCCAGTACTTC. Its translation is CASSHYAGTVEETQYF.